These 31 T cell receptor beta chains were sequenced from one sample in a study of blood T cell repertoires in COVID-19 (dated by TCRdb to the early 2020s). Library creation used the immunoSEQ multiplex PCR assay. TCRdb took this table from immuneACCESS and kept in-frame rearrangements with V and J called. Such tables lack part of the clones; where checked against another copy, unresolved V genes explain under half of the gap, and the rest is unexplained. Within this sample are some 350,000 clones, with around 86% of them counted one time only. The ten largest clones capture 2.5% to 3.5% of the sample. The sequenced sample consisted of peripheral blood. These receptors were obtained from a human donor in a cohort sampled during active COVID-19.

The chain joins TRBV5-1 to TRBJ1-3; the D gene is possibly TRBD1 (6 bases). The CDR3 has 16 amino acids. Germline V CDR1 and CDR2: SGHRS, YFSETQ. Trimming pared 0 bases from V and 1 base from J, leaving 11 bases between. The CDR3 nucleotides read TGCGCCAGCAGCTTGGAGGCAGGGGATTCTGGAAACACCATATATTTT. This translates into CASSLEAGDSGNTIYF. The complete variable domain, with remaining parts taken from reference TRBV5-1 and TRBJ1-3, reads KAGVTQTPRYLIKTRGQQVTLSCSPISGHRSVSWYQQTPGQGLQFLFEYFSETQRNKGNFPGRFSGRQFSNSRSEMNVSTLELGDSALYLCASSLEAGDSGNTIYFGEGSWLTVV.

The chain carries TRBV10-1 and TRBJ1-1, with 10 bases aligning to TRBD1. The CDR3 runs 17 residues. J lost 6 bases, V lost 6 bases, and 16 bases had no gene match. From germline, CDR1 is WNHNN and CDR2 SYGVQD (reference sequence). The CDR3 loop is CASSGTQDRGSGAEAFF. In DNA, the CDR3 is TGCGCCAGCAGCGGTACCCAGGACAGGGGGAGTGGGGCTGAAGCTTTCTTT.

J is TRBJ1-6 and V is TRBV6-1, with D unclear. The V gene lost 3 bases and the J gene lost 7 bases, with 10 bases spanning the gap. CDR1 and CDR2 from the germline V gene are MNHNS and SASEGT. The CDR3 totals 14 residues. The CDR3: CASSERDENSPLHF. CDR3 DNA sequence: TGTGCCAGCAGTGAGAGGGATGAAAATTCACCCCTCCACTTT.

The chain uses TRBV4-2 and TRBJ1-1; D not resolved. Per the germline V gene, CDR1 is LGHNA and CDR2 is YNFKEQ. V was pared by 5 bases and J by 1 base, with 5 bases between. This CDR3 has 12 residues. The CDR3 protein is CASSEGNTEAFF. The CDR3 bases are TGTGCCAGCAGCGAGGGGAACACTGAAGCTTTCTTT.

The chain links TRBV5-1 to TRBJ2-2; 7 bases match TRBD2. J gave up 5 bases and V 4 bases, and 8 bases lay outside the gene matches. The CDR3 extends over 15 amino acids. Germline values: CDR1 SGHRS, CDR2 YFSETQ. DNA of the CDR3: TGCGCCAGCAGCGAAGGACTAGGCGCTACCGGGGAGCTGTTTTTT. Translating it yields CASSEGLGATGELFF.

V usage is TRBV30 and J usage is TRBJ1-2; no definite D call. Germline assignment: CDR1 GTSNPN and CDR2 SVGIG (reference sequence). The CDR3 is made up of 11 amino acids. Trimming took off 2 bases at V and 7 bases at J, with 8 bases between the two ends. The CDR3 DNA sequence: TGTGCCTGGAGTTCCGGGGTTGGCTACACCTTC. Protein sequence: CAWSSGVGYTF.

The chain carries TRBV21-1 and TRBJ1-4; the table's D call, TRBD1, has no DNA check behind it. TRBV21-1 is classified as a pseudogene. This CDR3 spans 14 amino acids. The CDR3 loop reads CAEVRGTGCKKLFF. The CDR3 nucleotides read TGTGCAGAGGTCAGGGGGACAGGGTGTAAAAAACTGTTTTTT.

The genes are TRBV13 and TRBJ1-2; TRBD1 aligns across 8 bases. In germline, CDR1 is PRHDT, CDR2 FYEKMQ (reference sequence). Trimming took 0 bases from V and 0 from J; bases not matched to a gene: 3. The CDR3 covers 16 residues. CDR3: CASSLGVTGANYGYTF. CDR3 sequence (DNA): TGTGCCAGCAGCTTAGGTGTGACAGGGGCTAACTATGGCTACACCTTC. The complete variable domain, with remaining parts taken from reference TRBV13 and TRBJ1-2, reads AAGVIQSPRHLIKEKRETATLKCYPIPRHDTVYWYQQGPGQDPQFLISFYEKMQSDKGSIPDRFSAQQFSDYHSELNMSSLELGDSALYFCASSLGVTGANYGYTFGSGTRLTVV.

This CDR3 reads CASSPGRGSNQPQHF. The CDR3 coding sequence is TGTGCCAGCAGCCCCGGTAGGGGGAGCAATCAGCCCCAGCATTTT. The chain recombines TRBV7-9 with TRBJ1-5; tentative D call: TRBD1 (6 bases). This CDR3 is 15 amino acids long. Germline V CDR1 and CDR2: SEHNR, FQNEAQ (reference sequence). The V end was cut by 5 bases, the J end by 1 base, with 12 bases between.

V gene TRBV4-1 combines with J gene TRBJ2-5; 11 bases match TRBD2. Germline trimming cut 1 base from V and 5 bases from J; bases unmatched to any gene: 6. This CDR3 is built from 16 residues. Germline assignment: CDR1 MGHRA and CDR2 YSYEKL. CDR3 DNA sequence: TGCGCCAGCAGCCAAGTTAGCGGGGGGGCCCGGGAGACCCAGTACTTC. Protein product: CASSQVSGGARETQYF.

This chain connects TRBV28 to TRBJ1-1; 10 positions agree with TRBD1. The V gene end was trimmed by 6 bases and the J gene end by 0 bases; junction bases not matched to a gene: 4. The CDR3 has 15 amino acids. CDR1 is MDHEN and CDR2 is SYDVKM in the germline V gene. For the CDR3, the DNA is TGTGCCAGCAGCCAGACAGGGGGCCTGAACACTGAAGCTTTCTTT. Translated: CASSQTGGLNTEAFF. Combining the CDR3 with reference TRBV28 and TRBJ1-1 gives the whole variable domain DVKVTQSSRYLVKRTGEKVFLECVQDMDHENMFWYRQDPGLGLRLIYFSYDVKMKEKGDIPEGYSVSREKKERFSLILESASTNQTSMYLCASSQTGGLNTEAFFGQGTRLTVV.

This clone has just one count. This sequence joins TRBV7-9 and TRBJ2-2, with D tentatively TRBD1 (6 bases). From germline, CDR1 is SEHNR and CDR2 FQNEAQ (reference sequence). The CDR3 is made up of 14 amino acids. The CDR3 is CATSDRWNTGELFF. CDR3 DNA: TGTGCTACCTCCGACAGGTGGAACACCGGGGAGCTGTTTTTT. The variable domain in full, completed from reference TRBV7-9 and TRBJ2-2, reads DTGVSQNPRHKITKRGQNVTFRCDPISEHNRLYWYRQTLGQGPEFLTYFQNEAQLEKSRLLSDRFSAERPKGSFSTLEIQRTEQGDSAMYLCATSDRWNTGELFFGEGSRLTVL.

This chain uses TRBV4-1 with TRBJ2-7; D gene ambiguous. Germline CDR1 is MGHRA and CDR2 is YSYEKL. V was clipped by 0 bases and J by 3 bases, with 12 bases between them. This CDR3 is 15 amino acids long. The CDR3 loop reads CASSQDRSPGYEQYF. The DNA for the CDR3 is TGCGCCAGCAGCCAAGATCGATCACCGGGCTACGAGCAGTACTTC.

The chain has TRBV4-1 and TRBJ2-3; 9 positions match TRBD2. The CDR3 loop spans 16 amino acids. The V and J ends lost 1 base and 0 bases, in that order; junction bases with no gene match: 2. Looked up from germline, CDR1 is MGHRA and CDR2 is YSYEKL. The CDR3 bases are TGCGCCAGCAGCCAAGGAGCGGGGGGTAGCACAGATACGCAGTATTTT. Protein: CASSQGAGGSTDTQYF.

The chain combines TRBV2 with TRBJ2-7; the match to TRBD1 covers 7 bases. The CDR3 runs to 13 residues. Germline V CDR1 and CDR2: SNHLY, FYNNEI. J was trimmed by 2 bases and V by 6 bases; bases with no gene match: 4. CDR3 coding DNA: TGTGCCAGCAGGGACGACAGGGCCTACGAGCAGTACTTC. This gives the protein CASRDDRAYEQYF.

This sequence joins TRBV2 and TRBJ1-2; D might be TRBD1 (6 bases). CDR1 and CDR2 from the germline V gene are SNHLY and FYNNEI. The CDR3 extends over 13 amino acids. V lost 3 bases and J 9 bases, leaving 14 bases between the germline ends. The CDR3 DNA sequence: TGTGCCAGCAGTGACAGGGGATTGGGTAGCTACACCTTC. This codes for CASSDRGLGSYTF.

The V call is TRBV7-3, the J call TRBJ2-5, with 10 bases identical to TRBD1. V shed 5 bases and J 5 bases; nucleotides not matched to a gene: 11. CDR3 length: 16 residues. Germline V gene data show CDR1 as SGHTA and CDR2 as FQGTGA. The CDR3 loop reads CASSPSGTGVDETQYF. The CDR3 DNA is TGTGCCAGCAGCCCCTCCGGGACAGGGGTCGACGAGACCCAGTACTTC.

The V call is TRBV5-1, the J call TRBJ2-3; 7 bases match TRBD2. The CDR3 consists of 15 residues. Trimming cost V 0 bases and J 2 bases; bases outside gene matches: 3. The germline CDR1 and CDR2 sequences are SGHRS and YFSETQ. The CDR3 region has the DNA TGCGCCAGCAGCTTGGCAGCGGGACTCACAGATACGCAGTATTTT. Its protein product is CASSLAAGLTDTQYF.

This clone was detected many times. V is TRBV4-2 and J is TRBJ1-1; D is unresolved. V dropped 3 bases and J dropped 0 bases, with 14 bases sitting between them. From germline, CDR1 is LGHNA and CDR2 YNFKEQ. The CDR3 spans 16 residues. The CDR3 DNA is TGTGCCAGCAGCCAGCCATCTACGCCCGTGAACACTGAAGCTTTCTTT. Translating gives CASSQPSTPVNTEAFF.

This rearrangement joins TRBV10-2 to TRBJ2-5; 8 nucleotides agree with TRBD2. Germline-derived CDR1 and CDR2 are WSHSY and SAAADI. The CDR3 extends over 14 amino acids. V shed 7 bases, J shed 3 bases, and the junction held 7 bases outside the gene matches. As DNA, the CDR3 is TGCGCCAGCAATTCGGGGGGGCCTGAAGAGACCCAGTACTTC. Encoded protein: CASNSGGPEETQYF.

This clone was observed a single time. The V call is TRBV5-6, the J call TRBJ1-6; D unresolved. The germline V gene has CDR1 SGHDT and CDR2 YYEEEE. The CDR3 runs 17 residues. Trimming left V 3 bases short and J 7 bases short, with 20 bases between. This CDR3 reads CASSSSIRWALNSPLHF. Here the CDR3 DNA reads TGTGCCAGCAGCTCGTCCATTCGCTGGGCGTTGAATTCACCCCTCCACTTT.

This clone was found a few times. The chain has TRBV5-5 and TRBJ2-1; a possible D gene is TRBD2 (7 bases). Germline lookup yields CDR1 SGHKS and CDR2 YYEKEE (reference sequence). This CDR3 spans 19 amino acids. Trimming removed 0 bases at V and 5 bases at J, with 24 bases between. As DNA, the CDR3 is TGTGCCAGCAGCTTGGAGGGCAGCGGGACACTAATTACCAACAATGAGCAGTTCTTC. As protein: CASSLEGSGTLITNNEQFF.

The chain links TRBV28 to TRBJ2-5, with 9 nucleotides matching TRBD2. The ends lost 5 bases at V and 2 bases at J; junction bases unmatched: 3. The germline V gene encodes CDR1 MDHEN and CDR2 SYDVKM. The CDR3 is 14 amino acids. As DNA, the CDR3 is TGTGCCAGCAGTCTAGCGGGAAAACAAGAGACCCAGTACTTC. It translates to CASSLAGKQETQYF. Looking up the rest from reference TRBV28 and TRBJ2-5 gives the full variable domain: DVKVTQSSRYLVKRTGEKVFLECVQDMDHENMFWYRQDPGLGLRLIYFSYDVKMKEKGDIPEGYSVSREKKERFSLILESASTNQTSMYLCASSLAGKQETQYFGPGTRLLVL.

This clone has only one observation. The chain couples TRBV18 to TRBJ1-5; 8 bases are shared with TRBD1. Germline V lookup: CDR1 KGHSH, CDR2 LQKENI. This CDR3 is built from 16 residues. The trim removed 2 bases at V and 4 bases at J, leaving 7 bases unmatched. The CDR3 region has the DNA TGTGCCAGCTCACCATTTGGGGACAGGATAAATCAGCCCCAGCATTTT. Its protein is CASSPFGDRINQPQHF.

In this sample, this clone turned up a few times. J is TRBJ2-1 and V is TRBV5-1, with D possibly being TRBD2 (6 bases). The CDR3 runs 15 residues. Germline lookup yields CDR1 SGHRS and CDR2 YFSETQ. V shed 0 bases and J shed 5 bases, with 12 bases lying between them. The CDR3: CASSLVGGGNNEQFF. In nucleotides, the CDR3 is TGCGCCAGCAGCTTGGTGGGGGGAGGCAACAATGAGCAGTTCTTC. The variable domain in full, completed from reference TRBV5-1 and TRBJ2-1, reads KAGVTQTPRYLIKTRGQQVTLSCSPISGHRSVSWYQQTPGQGLQFLFEYFSETQRNKGNFPGRFSGRQFSNSRSEMNVSTLELGDSALYLCASSLVGGGNNEQFFGPGTRLTVL.

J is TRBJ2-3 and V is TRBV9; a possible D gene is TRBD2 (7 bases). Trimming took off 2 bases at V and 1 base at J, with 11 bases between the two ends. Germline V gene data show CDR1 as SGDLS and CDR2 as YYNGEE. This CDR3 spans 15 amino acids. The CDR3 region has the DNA TGTGCCAGCAGCGTGGGCGGGGGCGGCACAGATACGCAGTATTTT. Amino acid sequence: CASSVGGGGTDTQYF.

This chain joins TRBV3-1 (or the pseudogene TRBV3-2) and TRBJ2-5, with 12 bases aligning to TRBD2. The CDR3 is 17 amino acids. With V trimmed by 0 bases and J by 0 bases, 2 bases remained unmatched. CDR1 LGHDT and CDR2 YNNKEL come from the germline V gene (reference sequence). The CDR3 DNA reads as TGTGCCAGCAGCCAAGAGACTAGCGGGGGCTACCAAGAGACCCAGTACTTC. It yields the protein CASSQETSGGYQETQYF.

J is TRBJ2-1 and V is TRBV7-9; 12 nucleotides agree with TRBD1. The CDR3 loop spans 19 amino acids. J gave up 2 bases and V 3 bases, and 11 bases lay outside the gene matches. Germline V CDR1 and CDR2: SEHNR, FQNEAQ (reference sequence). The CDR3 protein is CASSLGQGAGSGTYNEQFF. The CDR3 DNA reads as TGTGCCAGCAGCTTGGGACAGGGGGCGGGTAGCGGGACCTACAATGAGCAGTTCTTC.

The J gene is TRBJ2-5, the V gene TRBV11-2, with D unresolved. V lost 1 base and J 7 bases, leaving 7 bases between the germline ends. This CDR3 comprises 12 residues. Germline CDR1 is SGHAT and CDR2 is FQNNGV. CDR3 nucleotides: TGTGCCAGCAGCTTAGCCCCAGGGACCCAGTACTTC. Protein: CASSLAPGTQYF.

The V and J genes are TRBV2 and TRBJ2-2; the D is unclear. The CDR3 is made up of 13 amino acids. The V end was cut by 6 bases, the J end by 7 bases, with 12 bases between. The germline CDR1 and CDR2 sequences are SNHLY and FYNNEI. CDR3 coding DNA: TGTGCCAGCAGCGTAGTGCGCGGCGGGGAGCTGTTTTTT. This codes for CASSVVRGGELFF.

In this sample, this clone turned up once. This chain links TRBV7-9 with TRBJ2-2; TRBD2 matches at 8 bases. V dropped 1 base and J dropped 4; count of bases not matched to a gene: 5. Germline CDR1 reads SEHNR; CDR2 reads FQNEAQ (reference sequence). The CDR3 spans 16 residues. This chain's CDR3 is CASSLDRLAITGELFF. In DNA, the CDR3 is TGTGCCAGCAGCTTAGACCGACTAGCGATCACCGGGGAGCTGTTTTTT.